Below are 21 T cell receptor beta chains sequenced from a single sample in a study of blood T cell repertoires in COVID-19. The data were produced by immunoSEQ multiplex PCR, yet TCRdb's version contains in-frame clones alone and is incomplete. Among some 490,000 clones listed, approximately 86% were seen once. The sequenced material came from PBMCs or T cells enriched from blood (not recorded which). Every receptor here comes from a woman aged 60-75 years who had recovered from COVID-19.

The V gene is TRBV7-6, the J gene TRBJ1-5; 7 positions agree with TRBD1. The V gene's germline CDR1 is SGHVS and CDR2 FNYEAQ. V dropped 2 bases and J dropped 0; count of bases not matched to a gene: 7. The CDR3 length is 17 residues. The CDR3 DNA is TGTGCCAGCAGCTTATCGACAGGGCTGAATAGCAATCAGCCCCAGCATTTT. Its translation is CASSLSTGLNSNQPQHF.

The chain joins TRBV18 to TRBJ1-4, with TRBD1 identical over 7 bases. V gave up 2 bases and J gave up 8 bases; unmatched junction bases: 8. In germline, CDR1 is KGHSH, CDR2 LQKENI. The CDR3 extends over 15 amino acids. CDR3 coding DNA: TGTGCCAGCTCACCAGTCAGGGGGGCACAGGAAAAACTGTTTTTT. Translating gives CASSPVRGAQEKLFF.

The chain uses TRBV4-1 and TRBJ1-2; D perhaps matches TRBD1 (5 bases). Trimming cost V 3 bases and J 4 bases, with 18 bases left between them. In germline, CDR1 is MGHRA, CDR2 YSYEKL. The CDR3 has 16 residues. The chain's CDR3 is CASSQNPLQAFYGYTF. The DNA for the CDR3 is TGCGCCAGCAGCCAGAACCCTCTACAGGCGTTCTATGGCTACACCTTC.

This sequence joins TRBV5-5 and TRBJ1-1; 7 nucleotides agree with TRBD1. V shed 0 bases and J 5 bases; nucleotides not matched to a gene: 7. The germline gives CDR1 SGHKS, CDR2 YYEKEE (reference sequence). This CDR3 has 15 residues. The CDR3 spells CASSLALTGFTEAFF. CDR3 DNA: TGTGCCAGCAGCTTGGCCTTGACAGGGTTTACTGAAGCTTTCTTT.

V usage is TRBV3-1 (or the pseudogene TRBV3-2) and J usage is TRBJ2-2; 8 bases fit TRBD1. From germline, CDR1 is LGHDT and CDR2 YNNKEL (reference sequence). The J segment lost 1 base and the V segment lost 3 bases, leaving 1 base of the junction unmatched. The CDR3 is 15 amino acids. As DNA, the CDR3 is TGTGCCAGCAGCCAGGGGACAGGGAACACCGGGGAGCTGTTTTTT. This codes for CASSQGTGNTGELFF.

This CDR3 is CASSVVTGGYTF. The CDR3 coding sequence is TGTGCCAGCAGCGTAGTTACCGGTGGCTACACCTTC. The chain recombines TRBV9 with TRBJ1-2, with D unresolved. V was cut by 0 bases and J by 7 bases, with 7 bases left in between. Germline lookup yields CDR1 SGDLS and CDR2 YYNGEE. CDR3 size: 12 residues.

The gene calls are TRBV4-1 and TRBJ1-6; 7 bases are a match to TRBD1. CDR1 and CDR2 (germline): MGHRA, YSYEKL. Germline trimming cut 3 bases from V and 6 bases from J; bases unmatched to any gene: 8. The CDR3 totals 16 residues. CDR3 nucleotide sequence: TGCGCCAGCAGCCAGAACCCGGGACAGTTTAATTCACCCCTCCACTTT. Amino acid sequence: CASSQNPGQFNSPLHF.

The rearrangement uses TRBV6-5 and TRBJ2-5; tentatively, D is TRBD1 (5 bases). V gave up 6 bases and J gave up 5 bases, with 16 bases separating them. Germline CDR1 MNHEY, CDR2 SVGAGI. The CDR3 extends over 14 amino acids. CDR3 in DNA: TGTGCCAGCAGGCCAGGGTTTTCGTTGGAGACCCAGTACTTC. Translation: CASRPGFSLETQYF.

The chain recombines TRBV11-3 with TRBJ1-1, with a tentative D call TRBD1 (6 bases). Germline-derived CDR1 and CDR2 are SGHNT and YENEEA. The CDR3 runs to 17 residues. The V gene lost 1 base and the J gene lost 0 bases, with 15 bases spanning the gap. The CDR3 DNA reads as TGTGCCAGCAGCTTAGTCTTTGGACAGACTATGAACACTGAAGCTTTCTTT. Amino acids: CASSLVFGQTMNTEAFF.

V usage is TRBV28 and J usage is TRBJ2-7, with D perhaps matching TRBD2 (7 bases). Trimming shortened V by 5 bases and J by 5 bases, and 22 bases separated the two germline ends. From germline, CDR1 is MDHEN and CDR2 SYDVKM. The CDR3 is 16 residues long. The CDR3 nucleotides read TGTGCCAGCAGTCCCTCGAGGGGGGGTACAAGGGACGAGCAGTACTTC. Translated: CASSPSRGGTRDEQYF.

For this clone: Other DNA sequences in this sample translate to the same CDR3. This chain links TRBV18 with TRBJ1-2, with TRBD1 identical over 7 bases. This CDR3 region has 14 residues. Per the germline V gene, CDR1 is KGHSH and CDR2 is LQKENI. J lost 2 bases, V lost 3 bases, and 3 bases had no gene match. CDR3 nucleotides: TGTGCCAGCTCACCGGGGACAGAGAACTATGGCTACACCTTC. Amino acid sequence: CASSPGTENYGYTF.

The chain employs TRBV12-3 or TRBV12-4 and TRBJ1-4, with D unclear. This CDR3 has 12 amino acids. V gave up 5 bases and J gave up 7 bases, with 8 bases separating them. The CDR3 region is CASSLAGEKLFF. The CDR3 nucleotides are TGTGCCAGCAGTCTCGCGGGTGAAAAACTGTTTTTT.

J is TRBJ1-4 and V is TRBV2; no reliable D call. This CDR3 is 13 amino acids long. Deletions cut 8 bases from V and 4 bases from J, with 11 bases between. From germline, CDR1 is SNHLY and CDR2 FYNNEI. In DNA form, the CDR3 reads TGTGCCAGCGCTTCGGGGATTAATGAAAAACTGTTTTTT. This sequence encodes CASASGINEKLFF.

The CDR3 loop is CASSYSDRSYGYTF. CDR3 coding DNA: TGTGCCAGCAGTTACTCGGACAGATCGTATGGCTACACCTTC. The chain carries TRBV6-5 and TRBJ1-2; a weak D match, TRBD1 (6 bases). Trimming took off 0 bases at V and 5 bases at J, with 10 bases between the two ends. CDR1 is MNHEY and CDR2 is SVGAGI in the germline V gene. CDR3 size: 14 residues.

The chain has TRBV7-2 and TRBJ1-1; perhaps TRBD1 as D (6 bases). Trimming removed 2 bases at V and 5 bases at J, with 12 bases between. Per germline, CDR1 SGHTA and CDR2 FQGNSA. CDR3 length equals 14 residues. The CDR3 loop is CASSLMQGLTEAFF. The DNA of the CDR3 is TGTGCCAGCAGCTTAATGCAGGGGCTGACTGAAGCTTTCTTT.

The chain is built from TRBV7-2 and TRBJ2-2; D gene uncertain. The CDR3 extends over 13 amino acids. Germline V lookup: CDR1 SGHTA, CDR2 FQGNSA. The V end was cut by 4 bases, the J end by 7 bases, with 10 bases between. CDR3 region: CASSSLPGGELFF. CDR3 DNA sequence: TGTGCCAGCAGCTCCCTCCCGGGCGGGGAGCTGTTTTTT.

This chain links TRBV21-1 with TRBJ2-7; TRBD1 was called by the table and not checked on the DNA. TRBV21-1 has pseudogene status. This CDR3 comprises 15 residues. This CDR3 is CASTYTGGEGDEQYV. CDR3 DNA: TGTGCCAGCACCTATACAGGGGGCGAAGGGGACGAGCAGTACGTC.

The chain couples TRBV19 to TRBJ1-2; 7 bases map to TRBD1. Germline V lookup: CDR1 LNHDA, CDR2 SQIVND (reference sequence). Trimming removed 3 bases from V and 6 bases from J; junction bases left unmatched: 16. The CDR3 totals 17 residues. CDR3 DNA: TGTGCCAGTAGTATCCCCGCGACAGGGTTAAGGTCGGATGGCTACACCTTC. This sequence encodes CASSIPATGLRSDGYTF.

To note about this clone: In the same sample, other DNA sequences code for this CDR3. The chain has TRBV27 and TRBJ1-3, with D unclear. The CDR3 sequence is 14 residues long. Germline V gene data show CDR1 as MNHEY and CDR2 as SMNVEV (reference sequence). The germline V and J ends were trimmed by 2 bases and 0 bases, with 5 bases remaining between them. The CDR3 bases are TGTGCCAGCAGTTTACGGGGCTCTGGAAACACCATATATTTT. It specifies CASSLRGSGNTIYF.

This chain links TRBV7-9 with TRBJ2-1; the match to TRBD2 covers 10 bases. V dropped 6 bases and J dropped 4; count of bases not matched to a gene: 6. The germline V gene encodes CDR1 SEHNR and CDR2 FQNEAQ (reference sequence). This CDR3 has 15 amino acids. CDR3 protein: CASRVTSGPYNEQFF. In DNA, the CDR3 is TGTGCCAGCAGAGTGACTAGCGGGCCTTACAATGAGCAGTTCTTC.

This chain uses TRBV2 with TRBJ1-6, with 10 bases that match TRBD1. V gave up 5 bases and J gave up 6 bases; unmatched junction bases: 7. CDR3 length: 16 residues. Looked up from germline, CDR1 is SNHLY and CDR2 is FYNNEI. The CDR3 sequence is CASSWTGGMFNSPLHF. The CDR3 DNA follows: TGTGCCAGCAGTTGGACAGGGGGAATGTTTAATTCACCCCTCCACTTT.